This T cell receptor (beta chain) was retrieved from a study of blood T cells in healthy people across ages. Study outcomes and limitations: TCR beta diversity, measured per million T cells, fell in a roughly linear way with age.

A second 7 to 11 cycle PCR used barcoded and J-beta primers. A tag from a template-switch adaptor with 12 random nucleotides marked each cDNA molecule. Every sample produced at least 2.5 million CDR3-containing paired-end reads. TCRdb reprocessed the 5' RACE reads with MiXCR, giving one entry per CDR3 protein. The sample lists roughly 1,500,000 distinct CDR3 sequences; 30% to 40% were seen once. V lost 5 bases to trimming and J lost 0 bases, with 28 bases between them. CDR3 length: 20 residues. The germline CDR1 and CDR2 sequences are SEHNR and FQNEAQ (reference sequence). In this sample, this clonotype turned up a few times. The antigen is undetermined.

This TCR was recovered from a woman aged 25 to 39 in good health. The rearrangement links TRBV7-9 to TRBJ1-2; D may be TRBD1 (5 bases). Source material: blood. As DNA, the CDR3 is TGTGCCAGCAGCCCGCCCTTGGGACTACGGGAGACCTTCACTAACTATGGCTACACCTTC. Translating it yields CASSPPLGLRETFTNYGYTF.